These 16 T cell receptor beta chains were sequenced from one sample in a study of cytomegalovirus exposure and HLA in healthy donors. This table comes from immunoSEQ multiplex PCR, and its TCRdb copy is limited to in-frame clones, with some not included. The sample gives around 220,000 clones, around 88% of which show up once; 2.9% is in the top ten. The sequenced sample consisted of PBMCs. Receptor source: a woman between 18 and 29 years old in good health and CMV-seronegative.

The J gene is TRBJ2-5, the V gene TRBV27, with 11 bases aligning to TRBD2. V lost 5 bases, J lost 5 bases, and 4 bases stayed unmatched. The V gene's germline CDR1 is MNHEY and CDR2 SMNVEV (reference sequence). The CDR3 contains 14 residues. The CDR3 sequence: CASSRLAGRETQYF. DNA of the CDR3: TGTGCCAGCAGTAGACTAGCGGGACGGGAGACCCAGTACTTC.

The chain is built from TRBV28 and TRBJ2-7, with TRBD2 matching 9 bases. This CDR3 comprises 15 residues. V trimming: 2 bases; J trimming: 4 bases; junction bases outside the gene matches: 6. The V gene's germline CDR1 is MDHEN and CDR2 SYDVKM. The DNA of the CDR3 is TGTGCCAGCAGTTTAGAGGGGCTAGCGGGGTACGAGCAGTACTTC. This gives the protein CASSLEGLAGYEQYF.

The chain couples TRBV27 to TRBJ2-7; D is possibly TRBD1 (5 bases). Trimming took off 8 bases at V and 3 bases at J, with 8 bases between the two ends. The germline V gene encodes CDR1 MNHEY and CDR2 SMNVEV (reference sequence). The CDR3 loop spans 11 amino acids. The CDR3 spells CASGQGYEQYF. DNA of the CDR3: TGTGCCAGCGGTCAGGGCTACGAGCAGTACTTC.

V and J are TRBV27 and TRBJ1-1; 9 nucleotides match TRBD1. There are 17 residues in the CDR3. J gave up 7 bases and V 5 bases, and 17 bases lay outside the gene matches. Germline V gene sequence: CDR1 MNHEY, CDR2 SMNVEV (reference sequence). The chain's CDR3 is CASSHLILQGAFVEAFF. CDR3 coding DNA: TGTGCCAGCAGTCACCTAATCCTACAGGGGGCATTTGTTGAAGCTTTCTTT.

This chain uses TRBV27 with TRBJ2-1, with 10 bases matching TRBD2. This CDR3 is built from 15 residues. The trim removed 8 bases at V and 9 bases at J, leaving 13 bases unmatched. Germline CDR1 reads MNHEY; CDR2 reads SMNVEV (reference sequence). The CDR3 DNA sequence: TGTGCCAGCGGACTTCCTATAGCGGGAGGTTCTGAGCAGTTCTTC. It encodes CASGLPIAGGSEQFF.

This chain joins TRBV5-4 and TRBJ2-1; TRBD2 aligns across 13 bases. The germline CDR1 and CDR2 sequences are SGHNT and YYREEE (reference sequence). V was clipped by 3 bases and J by 9 bases; unmatched bases: 9. The length of the CDR3 is 16 residues. CDR3 in amino acids: CASSSGGLAGVGEQFF. CDR3 bases: TGTGCCAGCAGCTCGGGCGGACTAGCGGGAGTAGGTGAGCAGTTCTTC.

The chain is built from TRBV27 and TRBJ2-1; weak D call: TRBD1 (6 bases). The germline V gene encodes CDR1 MNHEY and CDR2 SMNVEV (reference sequence). V lost 5 bases to trimming and J lost 6 bases, with 8 bases between them. The CDR3 contains 12 residues. The CDR3 sequence is CASSTGSNEQFF. The CDR3 DNA follows: TGTGCCAGCAGTACAGGGAGCAATGAGCAGTTCTTC.

The rearrangement joins TRBV5-1 to TRBJ1-1; a possible D gene is TRBD1 (5 bases). CDR1 and CDR2 (germline): SGHRS, YFSETQ. The CDR3 runs 16 residues. The ends were cut back, 0 bases at V and 3 bases at J, with 15 bases in the middle. The DNA for the CDR3 is TGCGCCAGCAGCTTGGTGACGGGGGTTGATGACACTGAAGCTTTCTTT. Its translation is CASSLVTGVDDTEAFF.

V is TRBV18 and J is TRBJ1-3, with TRBD1 matching 9 bases. Germline V gene data show CDR1 as KGHSH and CDR2 as LQKENI. V trimming: 1 base; J trimming: 8 bases; junction bases outside the gene matches: 3. This CDR3 has 14 residues. The CDR3 bases are TGTGCCAGCTCACCACTGGGACAGGGCGACACCATATATTTT. This encodes CASSPLGQGDTIYF.

The chain couples TRBV30 to TRBJ2-3; D is unresolved. The germline gives CDR1 GTSNPN, CDR2 SVGIG (reference sequence). CDR3 length equals 12 residues. V shed 8 bases and J shed 4 bases, with 13 bases lying between them. The CDR3 here is CATETVADTQYF. The CDR3 region has the DNA TGTGCCACAGAGACGGTGGCAGATACGCAGTATTTT.

The rearrangement joins TRBV9 to TRBJ1-2; D might be TRBD1 (5 bases). The CDR3 covers 14 residues. CDR1 SGDLS and CDR2 YYNGEE come from the germline V gene. Trimming took 5 bases from V and 7 from J, leaving 18 bases between them. The DNA for the CDR3 is TGTGCCAGCAGAGCTGACAGCTCTATTGGTGGCTACACCTTC. This codes for CASRADSSIGGYTF.

The chain has TRBV27 and TRBJ1-4; unclear D gene. Germline lookup yields CDR1 MNHEY and CDR2 SMNVEV (reference sequence). This CDR3 is built from 15 residues. Trimming removed 0 bases from V and 4 bases from J, with 9 bases in between. CDR3 sequence reads: CASSLSYGDNEKLFF. CDR3 in DNA: TGTGCCAGCAGTTTATCTTACGGGGATAATGAAAAACTGTTTTTT.

The rearrangement links TRBV20-1 to TRBJ2-7; D remains unclear. In germline, CDR1 is DFQATT, CDR2 SNEGSKA (reference sequence). V was pared by 3 bases and J by 1 base, with 4 bases between. The CDR3 spans 11 residues. CDR3 sequence: CSASESYEQYF. CDR3 nucleotides: TGCAGTGCTAGTGAGTCCTACGAGCAGTACTTC.

V gene TRBV7-9 combines with J gene TRBJ1-4; D might be TRBD1 (6 bases). Germline V gene data show CDR1 as SEHNR and CDR2 as FQNEAQ (reference sequence). The ends were cut back, 4 bases at V and 8 bases at J, with 14 bases in the middle. CDR3 size: 14 residues. The CDR3 region is CASSSTGLGEKLFF. In DNA, the CDR3 is TGTGCCAGCAGCTCCACAGGGCTTGGGGAAAAACTGTTTTTT. Full variable domain (remainder filled in from reference TRBV7-9 and TRBJ1-4): DTGVSQNPRHKITKRGQNVTFRCDPISEHNRLYWYRQTLGQGPEFLTYFQNEAQLEKSRLLSDRFSAERPKGSFSTLEIQRTEQGDSAMYLCASSSTGLGEKLFFGSGTQLSVL.

V gene TRBV7-6 combines with J gene TRBJ2-7, with 9 bases that match TRBD1. CDR1 SGHVS and CDR2 FNYEAQ come from the germline V gene. The junction had 3 bases not matched to a gene; V was cut back by 1 base and J by 2 bases. The length of the CDR3 is 15 residues. The CDR3 region has the DNA TGTGCCAGCAGCTTAGAGGGACAGGGAGCCTACGAGCAGTACTTC. Translated, it gives CASSLEGQGAYEQYF. The variable domain in full, with the rest retrieved from reference TRBV7-6 and TRBJ2-7, is GAGVSQSPRYKVTKRGQDVALRCDPISGHVSLYWYRQALGQGPEFLTYFNYEAQQDKSGLPNDRFSAERPEGSISTLTIQRTEQRDSAMYRCASSLEGQGAYEQYFGPGTRLTVT.

This chain links TRBV2 with TRBJ2-1; TRBD2 matches 10 bases. CDR1 SNHLY and CDR2 FYNNEI come from the germline V gene. There are 14 residues in the CDR3. With 6 bases clipped from V and 6 bases from J, the junction kept 5 bases outside the gene matches. The CDR3 coding sequence is TGTGCCAGCAGGGCTAGCGGGAGAGTCAATGAGCAGTTCTTC. Translation gives CASRASGRVNEQFF.